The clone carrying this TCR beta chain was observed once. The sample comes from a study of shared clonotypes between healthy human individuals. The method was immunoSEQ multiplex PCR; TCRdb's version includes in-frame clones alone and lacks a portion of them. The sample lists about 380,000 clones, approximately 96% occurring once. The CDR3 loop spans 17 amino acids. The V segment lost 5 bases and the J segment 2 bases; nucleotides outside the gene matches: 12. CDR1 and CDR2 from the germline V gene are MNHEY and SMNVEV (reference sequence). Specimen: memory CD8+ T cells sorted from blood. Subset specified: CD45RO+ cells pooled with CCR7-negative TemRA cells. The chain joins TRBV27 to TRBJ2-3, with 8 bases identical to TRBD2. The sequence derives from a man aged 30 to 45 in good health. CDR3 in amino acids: CASSHPGLGGVTDTQYF. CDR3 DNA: TGTGCCAGCAGTCATCCGGGACTAGGGGGGGTCACAGATACGCAGTATTTT.